Shown below are 22 T cell receptor beta chains from a single sample sequenced in a study of OX40 agonist ivuxolimab in advanced cancers. Assay used: immunoSEQ multiplex PCR; TCRdb lists only in-frame clones, some missing. The profile shows some 89,000 clones, roughly 80% of them singletons. The sequences come from CD4+ or CD8+ T cells sorted from blood, collected in a trial of the OX40 agonist ivuxolimab. These receptors all come from an adult with an advanced solid tumor such as melanoma, head and neck, liver or kidney cancer.

The chain employs TRBV25-1 and TRBJ2-1; 9 bases match TRBD1. V lost 0 bases and J lost 7; bases outside the gene matches: 7. This CDR3 comprises 16 residues. Germline CDR1 reads MGHDK; CDR2 reads SYGVNS. The CDR3: CASSEYRWTGANEQFF. The CDR3 nucleotides read TGTGCCAGCAGTGAATATCGGTGGACAGGGGCGAATGAGCAGTTCTTC.

V is TRBV4-2 and J is TRBJ2-4; 12 bases agree with TRBD2. The length of the CDR3 is 16 residues. Germline values: CDR1 LGHNA, CDR2 YNFKEQ. V trimming: 3 bases; J trimming: 5 bases; junction bases outside the gene matches: 5. The CDR3 sequence is CASSQGASGGENIQYF. Here the CDR3 DNA reads TGTGCCAGCAGCCAGGGGGCTAGCGGGGGGGAAAACATTCAGTACTTC.

This clone came up a few times. The same CDR3 is also encoded by other DNA sequences in this sample. The chain combines TRBV6-6 with TRBJ1-2, with D perhaps TRBD1 (5 bases). Between the trimmed V and J ends, which lost 0 bases and 3 bases, there was a span of 5 bases. CDR3 length equals 13 residues. Germline CDR1 MNHNY, CDR2 SVGAGI (reference sequence). The CDR3 region is CASSYSGDYGYTF. The CDR3 DNA reads as TGTGCCAGCAGTTACTCGGGGGACTATGGCTACACCTTC.

This chain uses TRBV9 with TRBJ2-5; D may be TRBD2 (5 bases). Germline V gives CDR1 SGDLS, CDR2 YYNGEE. V shed 0 bases and J shed 5 bases, with 8 bases lying between them. The CDR3 has 13 residues. The CDR3 spells CASSVGTGETQYF. CDR3 nucleotide sequence: TGTGCCAGCAGCGTAGGAACGGGGGAGACCCAGTACTTC.

V usage is TRBV28 and J usage is TRBJ2-7; 10 bases line up with TRBD1. The germline V gene has CDR1 MDHEN and CDR2 SYDVKM. The junction had 9 bases not matched to a gene; V was cut back by 7 bases and J by 3 bases. This CDR3 has 15 amino acids. The CDR3 here is CASNPSGTGVYEQYF. CDR3 in DNA: TGTGCCAGCAATCCCTCCGGGACAGGGGTCTACGAGCAGTACTTC. The full variable domain, its missing parts supplied by reference TRBV28 and TRBJ2-7, is DVKVTQSSRYLVKRTGEKVFLECVQDMDHENMFWYRQDPGLGLRLIYFSYDVKMKEKGDIPEGYSVSREKKERFSLILESASTNQTSMYLCASNPSGTGVYEQYFGPGTRLTVT.

This chain joins TRBV5-1 and TRBJ1-2; the D is unclear. This CDR3 is built from 14 residues. V was pared by 2 bases and J by 1 base, with 9 bases between. Germline V gene data show CDR1 as SGHRS and CDR2 as YFSETQ. In DNA form, the CDR3 reads TGCGCCAGCAGCTTCACCGACGGTAACTATGGCTACACCTTC. Amino acids: CASSFTDGNYGYTF. The variable domain in full, completed from reference TRBV5-1 and TRBJ1-2, reads KAGVTQTPRYLIKTRGQQVTLSCSPISGHRSVSWYQQTPGQGLQFLFEYFSETQRNKGNFPGRFSGRQFSNSRSEMNVSTLELGDSALYLCASSFTDGNYGYTFGSGTRLTVV.

V and J are TRBV19 and TRBJ1-6, with a tentative D call TRBD1 (5 bases). Looked up from germline, CDR1 is LNHDA and CDR2 is SQIVND (reference sequence). The length of the CDR3 is 15 residues. The V end was cut by 5 bases, the J end by 5 bases, with 13 bases between. For the CDR3, the DNA is TGTGCCAGTAGTGTCCAAAGGGGAGATAATTCACCCCTCCACTTT. Protein sequence: CASSVQRGDNSPLHF. Drawing the rest from reference TRBV19 and TRBJ1-6, the complete variable domain is DGGITQSPKYLFRKEGQNVTLSCEQNLNHDAMYWYRQDPGQGLRLIYYSQIVNDFQKGDIAEGYSVSREKKESFPLTVTSAQKNPTAFYLCASSVQRGDNSPLHFGNGTRLTVT.

The sample holds a few counts of this clone. The rearrangement links TRBV5-4 to TRBJ2-1, with TRBD1 matching over 9 bases. Germline V gene sequence: CDR1 SGHNT, CDR2 YYREEE (reference sequence). The J segment lost 3 bases and the V segment lost 6 bases, leaving 7 bases of the junction unmatched. The CDR3 has 15 residues. CDR3 region: CASTSGTGLYNEQFF. For the CDR3, the DNA is TGTGCCAGCACCTCCGGGACAGGGCTCTACAATGAGCAGTTCTTC.

The chain has TRBV2 and TRBJ1-1; D not certain. This CDR3 is 11 amino acids long. Germline V CDR1 and CDR2: SNHLY, FYNNEI. Trimming left V 6 bases short and J 7 bases short, with 9 bases between. This CDR3 is CASSRAVEAFF. The DNA for the CDR3 is TGTGCCAGCAGCCGGGCTGTTGAAGCTTTCTTT.

The gene calls are TRBV9 and TRBJ2-2; TRBD2 matches at 7 bases. Germline V gene data show CDR1 as SGDLS and CDR2 as YYNGEE. The CDR3 contains 17 residues. V trimming: 3 bases; J trimming: 3 bases; junction bases outside the gene matches: 11. For the CDR3, the DNA is TGTGCCAGCAGCGAGAGGATGGCGGGGGTGGACACCGGGGAGCTGTTTTTT. Its protein is CASSERMAGVDTGELFF.

The J gene is TRBJ1-3, the V gene TRBV5-1, with D possibly matching TRBD1 (6 bases). V gave up 6 bases and J gave up 1 base, with 17 bases separating them. Germline V gives CDR1 SGHRS, CDR2 YFSETQ. This CDR3 region has 16 residues. The CDR3 nucleotides are TGCGCCAGCACCCAAGGGGGGGGCTGGTCTGGAAACACCATATATTTT. This encodes CASTQGGGWSGNTIYF.

J is TRBJ1-2 and V is TRBV5-6; unclear D gene. V was shortened by 2 bases and J by 3 bases, with 14 bases between the two germline ends. The CDR3 loop spans 15 amino acids. Germline V gives CDR1 SGHDT, CDR2 YYEEEE. CDR3 residues: CASSFIVTSDYGYTF. The CDR3 DNA follows: TGTGCCAGCAGCTTCATAGTAACTTCGGACTATGGCTACACCTTC.

A single count supports this clone. The chain recombines TRBV18 with TRBJ1-1; 8 nucleotides align to TRBD1. CDR3 length: 15 amino acids. The V gene end was trimmed by 3 bases and the J gene end by 6 bases; junction bases not matched to a gene: 9. In germline, CDR1 is KGHSH, CDR2 LQKENI. CDR3 coding DNA: TGTGCCAGCTCACCGCAGGGGACAGGCTTTGCTGAAGCTTTCTTT. Protein sequence: CASSPQGTGFAEAFF.

V and J are TRBV10-3 and TRBJ2-2; 7 bases are shared with TRBD2. Germline CDR1 is ENHRY and CDR2 is SYGVKD. This CDR3 contains 18 residues. With 6 bases clipped from V and 0 bases from J, the junction kept 13 bases outside the gene matches. Here the CDR3 reads CAISAIKGGAANTGELFF. CDR3 sequence (DNA): TGTGCCATCAGCGCGATAAAGGGAGGGGCAGCGAACACCGGGGAGCTGTTTTTT.

The chain joins TRBV19 to TRBJ2-5, with TRBD1 matching over 7 bases. The CDR3 contains 15 residues. Germline CDR1 is LNHDA and CDR2 is SQIVND (reference sequence). V gave up 1 base and J gave up 4 bases; unmatched junction bases: 6. The CDR3 coding sequence is TGTGCCAGTAGTATAGGGCGGACAGGCTCAGAGACCCAGTACTTC. Translating it yields CASSIGRTGSETQYF.

The CDR3 DNA is TGCGCCAGCAGCTTGGAGGTCGGCAAAAACATTCAGTACTTC. It translates to CASSLEVGKNIQYF. The chain couples TRBV5-1 to TRBJ2-4; D remains unclear. Trimming took off 0 bases at V and 3 bases at J, with 7 bases between the two ends. Germline CDR1 is SGHRS and CDR2 is YFSETQ. The CDR3 has 14 amino acids.

This chain connects TRBV11-3 to TRBJ2-3; 10 positions agree with TRBD2. CDR3 length: 16 residues. The germline CDR1 and CDR2 sequences are SGHNT and YENEEA. The J segment lost 0 bases and the V segment lost 5 bases, leaving 5 bases of the junction unmatched. The CDR3 region is CASSLGLAASTDTQYF. The CDR3 bases are TGTGCCAGCAGCCTAGGACTAGCGGCTAGCACAGATACGCAGTATTTT.

The chain carries TRBV18 and TRBJ2-7; 8 positions agree with TRBD1. The CDR3 covers 15 residues. V shed 3 bases and J 3 bases; nucleotides not matched to a gene: 7. CDR1 is KGHSH and CDR2 is LQKENI in the germline V gene. In DNA form, the CDR3 reads TGTGCCAGCTCACCGGGACAGGCATCTTACTACGAGCAGTACTTC. Translating it yields CASSPGQASYYEQYF.

V usage is TRBV15 and J usage is TRBJ2-3, with D possibly matching TRBD2 (6 bases). V lost 6 bases and J 5 bases, leaving 9 bases between the germline ends. Germline-derived CDR1 and CDR2 are LNHNV and YYDKDF (reference sequence). The CDR3 has 12 amino acids. The CDR3 nucleotides are TGTGCCACCAGTTTTAGCGGAGATACGCAGTATTTT. Translation gives CATSFSGDTQYF. Together with reference TRBV15 and TRBJ2-3, the CDR3 gives the full variable domain: DAMVIQNPRYQVTQFGKPVTLSCSQTLNHNVMYWYQQKSSQAPKLLFHYYDKDFNNEADTPDNFQSRRPNTSFCFLDIRSPGLGDTAMYLCATSFSGDTQYFGPGTRLTVL.

The chain employs TRBV14 and TRBJ1-2; D is possibly TRBD1 (6 bases). Germline V gene sequence: CDR1 SGHDN, CDR2 FVKESK. This CDR3 has 15 amino acids. V was cut by 4 bases and J by 4 bases, with 16 bases left in between. CDR3 loop: CASSPNVGQPYGYTF. Here the CDR3 DNA reads TGTGCCAGCAGCCCGAACGTAGGACAGCCCTATGGCTACACCTTC.

The chain recombines TRBV7-2 with TRBJ2-1; 10 bases agree with TRBD2. After removal of 1 base from V and 3 bases from J, the junction contained 9 bases not matched to a gene. The CDR3 runs 18 residues. CDR1 is SGHTA and CDR2 is FQGNSA in the germline V gene. The CDR3 is CASSLDPSGLADYNEQFF. CDR3 DNA sequence: TGTGCCAGCAGCTTAGATCCTTCAGGACTAGCGGACTACAATGAGCAGTTCTTC.

The CDR3 region is CASSARVNYGYTF. The CDR3 region has the DNA TGTGCCAGCAGCGCCCGGGTTAACTATGGCTACACCTTC. The gene calls are TRBV9 and TRBJ1-2, with unresolved D. CDR1 SGDLS and CDR2 YYNGEE come from the germline V gene. The CDR3 contains 13 residues. Trimming shortened V by 3 bases and J by 1 base, and 7 bases separated the two germline ends. Complete variable domain (other parts from reference TRBV9 and TRBJ1-2): DSGVTQTPKHLITATGQRVTLRCSPRSGDLSVYWYQQSLDQGLQFLIQYYNGEERAKGNILERFSAQQFPDLHSELNLSSLELGDSALYFCASSARVNYGYTFGSGTRLTVV.